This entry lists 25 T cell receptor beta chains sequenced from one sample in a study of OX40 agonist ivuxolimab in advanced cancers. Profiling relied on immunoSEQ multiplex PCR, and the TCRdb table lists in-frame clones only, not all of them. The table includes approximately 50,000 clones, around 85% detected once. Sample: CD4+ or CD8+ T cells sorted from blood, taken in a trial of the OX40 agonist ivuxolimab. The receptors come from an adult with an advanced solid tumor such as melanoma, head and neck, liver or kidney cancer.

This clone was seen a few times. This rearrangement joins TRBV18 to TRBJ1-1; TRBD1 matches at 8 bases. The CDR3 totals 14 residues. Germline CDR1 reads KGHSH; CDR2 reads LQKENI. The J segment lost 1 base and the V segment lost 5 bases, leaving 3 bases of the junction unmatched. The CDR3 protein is CASSATGENTEAFF. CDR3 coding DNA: TGTGCCAGCTCAGCGACAGGGGAGAACACTGAAGCTTTCTTT.

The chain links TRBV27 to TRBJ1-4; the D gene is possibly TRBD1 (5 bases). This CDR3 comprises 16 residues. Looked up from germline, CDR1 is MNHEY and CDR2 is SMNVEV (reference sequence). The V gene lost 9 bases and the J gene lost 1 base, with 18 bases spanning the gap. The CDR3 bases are TGTGCCAGTAGTAATCAGGGTACTCTAACTAATGAAAAACTGTTTTTT. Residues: CASSNQGTLTNEKLFF.

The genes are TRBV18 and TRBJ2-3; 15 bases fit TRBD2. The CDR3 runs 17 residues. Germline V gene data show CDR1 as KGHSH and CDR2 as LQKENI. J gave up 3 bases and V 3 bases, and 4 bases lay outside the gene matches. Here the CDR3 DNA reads TGTGCCAGCTCACCTTCTGGACTAGCGGGAGGGACAGATACGCAGTATTTT. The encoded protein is CASSPSGLAGGTDTQYF.

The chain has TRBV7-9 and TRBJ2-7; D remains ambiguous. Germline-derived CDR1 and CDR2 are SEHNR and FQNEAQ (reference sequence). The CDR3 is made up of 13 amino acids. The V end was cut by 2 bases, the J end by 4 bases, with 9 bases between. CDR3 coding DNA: TGTGCCAGCAGCTTACAAATTAGGTACGAGCAGTACTTC. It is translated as CASSLQIRYEQYF.

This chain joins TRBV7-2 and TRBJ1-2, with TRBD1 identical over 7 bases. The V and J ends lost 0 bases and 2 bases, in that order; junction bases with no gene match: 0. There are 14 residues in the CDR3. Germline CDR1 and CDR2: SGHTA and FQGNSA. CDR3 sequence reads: CASSLARGNYGYTF. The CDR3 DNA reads TGTGCCAGCAGCTTAGCCAGGGGGAACTATGGCTACACCTTC. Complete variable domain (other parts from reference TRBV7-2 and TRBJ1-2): GAGVSQSPSNKVTEKGKDVELRCDPISGHTALYWYRQSLGQGLEFLIYFQGNSAPDKSGLPSDRFSAERTGGSVSTLTIQRTQQEDSAVYLCASSLARGNYGYTFGSGTRLTVV.

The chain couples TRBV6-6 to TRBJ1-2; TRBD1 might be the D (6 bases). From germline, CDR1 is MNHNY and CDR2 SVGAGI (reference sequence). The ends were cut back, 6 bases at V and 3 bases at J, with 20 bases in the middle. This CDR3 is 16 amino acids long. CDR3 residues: CASSQLRSGGDYGYTF. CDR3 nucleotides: TGTGCCAGCAGCCAGCTTCGTTCGGGGGGCGACTATGGCTACACCTTC.

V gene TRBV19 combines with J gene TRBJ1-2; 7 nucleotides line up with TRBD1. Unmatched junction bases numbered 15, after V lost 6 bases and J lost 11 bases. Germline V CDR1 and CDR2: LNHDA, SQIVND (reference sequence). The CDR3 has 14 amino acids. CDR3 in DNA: TGTGCCAGTAGGGACTGGAAACAGGGGAGATGGTACACCTTC. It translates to CASRDWKQGRWYTF.

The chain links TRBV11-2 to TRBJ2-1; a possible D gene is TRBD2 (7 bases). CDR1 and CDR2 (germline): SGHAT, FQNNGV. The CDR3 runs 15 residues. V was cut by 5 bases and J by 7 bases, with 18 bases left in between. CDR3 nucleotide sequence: TGTGCCAGCAGCCTCCGGGGGGCCAAGGGAAATGAGCAGTTCTTC. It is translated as CASSLRGAKGNEQFF.

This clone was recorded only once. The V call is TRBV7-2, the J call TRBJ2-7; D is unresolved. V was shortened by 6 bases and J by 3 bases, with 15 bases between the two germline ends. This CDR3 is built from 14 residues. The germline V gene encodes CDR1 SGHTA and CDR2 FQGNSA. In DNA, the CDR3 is TGTGCCAGCAGACTTAGGTTATTTCGCTACGAGCAGTACTTC. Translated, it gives CASRLRLFRYEQYF.

This CDR3 reads CASSLLSYNSPLHF. For the CDR3, the DNA is TGTGCCAGCAGTTTATTGAGCTATAATTCACCCCTCCACTTT. The rearrangement links TRBV27 to TRBJ1-6; D gene ambiguous. V was clipped by 1 base and J by 3 bases, with 4 bases between them. This CDR3 region has 14 residues. Germline CDR1 reads MNHEY; CDR2 reads SMNVEV (reference sequence).

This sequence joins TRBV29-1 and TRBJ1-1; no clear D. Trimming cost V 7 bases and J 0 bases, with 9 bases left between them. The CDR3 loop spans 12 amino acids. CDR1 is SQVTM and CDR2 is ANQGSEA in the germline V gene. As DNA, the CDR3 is TGCAGCGCCAAGGGTCTGAACACTGAAGCTTTCTTT. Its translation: CSAKGLNTEAFF.

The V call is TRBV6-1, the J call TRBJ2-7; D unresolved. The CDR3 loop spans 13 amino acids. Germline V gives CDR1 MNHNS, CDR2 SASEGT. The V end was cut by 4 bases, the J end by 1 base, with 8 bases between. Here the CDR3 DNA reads TGTGCCAGCAGTGCGACTGATTCCTACGAGCAGTACTTC. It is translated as CASSATDSYEQYF.

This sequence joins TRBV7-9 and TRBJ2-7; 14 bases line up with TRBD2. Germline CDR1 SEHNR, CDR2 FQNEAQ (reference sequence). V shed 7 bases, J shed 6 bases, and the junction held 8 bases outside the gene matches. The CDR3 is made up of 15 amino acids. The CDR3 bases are TGTGCCAGCACGACCACGACTAGCGGGAGGGGCGAGCAGTACTTC. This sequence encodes CASTTTTSGRGEQYF.

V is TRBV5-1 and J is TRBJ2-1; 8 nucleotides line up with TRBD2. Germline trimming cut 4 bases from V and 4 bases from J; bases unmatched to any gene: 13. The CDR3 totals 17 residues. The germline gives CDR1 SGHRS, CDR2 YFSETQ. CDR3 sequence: CASSTGGFTSGYNEQFF. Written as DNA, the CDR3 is TGCGCCAGCAGCACTGGGGGCTTTACTAGCGGATACAATGAGCAGTTCTTC. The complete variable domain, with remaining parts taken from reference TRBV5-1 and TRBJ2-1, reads KAGVTQTPRYLIKTRGQQVTLSCSPISGHRSVSWYQQTPGQGLQFLFEYFSETQRNKGNFPGRFSGRQFSNSRSEMNVSTLELGDSALYLCASSTGGFTSGYNEQFFGPGTRLTVL.

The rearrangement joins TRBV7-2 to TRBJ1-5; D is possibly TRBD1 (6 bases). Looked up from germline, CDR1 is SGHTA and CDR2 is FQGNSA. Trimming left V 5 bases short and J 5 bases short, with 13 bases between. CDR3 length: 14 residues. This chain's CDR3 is CASSPRGLYQPQHF. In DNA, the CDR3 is TGTGCCAGCAGCCCCCGGGGGCTATATCAGCCCCAGCATTTT. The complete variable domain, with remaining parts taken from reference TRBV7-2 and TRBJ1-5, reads GAGVSQSPSNKVTEKGKDVELRCDPISGHTALYWYRQSLGQGLEFLIYFQGNSAPDKSGLPSDRFSAERTGGSVSTLTIQRTQQEDSAVYLCASSPRGLYQPQHFGDGTRLSIL.

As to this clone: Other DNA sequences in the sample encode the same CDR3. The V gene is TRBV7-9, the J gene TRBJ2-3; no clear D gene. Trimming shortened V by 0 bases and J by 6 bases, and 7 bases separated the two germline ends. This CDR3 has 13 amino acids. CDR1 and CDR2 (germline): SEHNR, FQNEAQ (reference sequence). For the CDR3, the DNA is TGTGCCAGCAGCTTAGCTGGACCGGATACGCAGTATTTT. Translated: CASSLAGPDTQYF.

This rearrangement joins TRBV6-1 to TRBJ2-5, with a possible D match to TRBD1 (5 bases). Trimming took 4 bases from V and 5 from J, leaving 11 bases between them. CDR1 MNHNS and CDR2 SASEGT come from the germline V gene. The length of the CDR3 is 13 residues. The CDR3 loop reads CASSAQGRETQYF. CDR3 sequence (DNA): TGTGCCAGCAGTGCCCAGGGTAGGGAGACCCAGTACTTC.

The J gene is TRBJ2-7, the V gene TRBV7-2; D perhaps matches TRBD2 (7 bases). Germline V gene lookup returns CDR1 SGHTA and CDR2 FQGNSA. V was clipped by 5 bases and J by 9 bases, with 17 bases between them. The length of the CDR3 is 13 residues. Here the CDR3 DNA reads TGTGCCAGCAGCCCTGGGGGCGGGGGAGGGCAGTACTTC. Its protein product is CASSPGGGGGQYF.

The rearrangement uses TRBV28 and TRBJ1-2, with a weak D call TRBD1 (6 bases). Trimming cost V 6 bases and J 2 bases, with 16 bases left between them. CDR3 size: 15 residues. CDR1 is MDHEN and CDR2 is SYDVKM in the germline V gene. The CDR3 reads CASRGVGGRNYGYTF. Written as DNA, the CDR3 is TGTGCCAGCAGGGGAGTAGGGGGGAGGAACTATGGCTACACCTTC.

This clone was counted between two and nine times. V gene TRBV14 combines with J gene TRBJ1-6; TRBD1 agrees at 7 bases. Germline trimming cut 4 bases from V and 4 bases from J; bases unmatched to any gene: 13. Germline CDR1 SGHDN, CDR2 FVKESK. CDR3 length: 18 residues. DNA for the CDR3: TGTGCCAGCAGCCGAAACGTCGTACGGGGACAGTATAATTCACCCCTCCACTTT. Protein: CASSRNVVRGQYNSPLHF.

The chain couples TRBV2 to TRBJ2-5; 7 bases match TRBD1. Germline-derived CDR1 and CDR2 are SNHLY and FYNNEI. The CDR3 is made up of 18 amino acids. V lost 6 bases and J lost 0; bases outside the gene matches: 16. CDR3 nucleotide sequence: TGTGCCAGCAGCTTACAGGGGCGCAATGGGGGATACCAAGAGACCCAGTACTTC. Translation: CASSLQGRNGGYQETQYF.

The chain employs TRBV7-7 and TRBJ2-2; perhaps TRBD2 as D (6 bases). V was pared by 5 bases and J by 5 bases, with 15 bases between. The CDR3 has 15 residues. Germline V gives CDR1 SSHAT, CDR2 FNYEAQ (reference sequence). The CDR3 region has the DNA TGTGCCAGCAGCGCAACGGGAGTGGGGACCGGGGAGCTGTTTTTT. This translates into CASSATGVGTGELFF.

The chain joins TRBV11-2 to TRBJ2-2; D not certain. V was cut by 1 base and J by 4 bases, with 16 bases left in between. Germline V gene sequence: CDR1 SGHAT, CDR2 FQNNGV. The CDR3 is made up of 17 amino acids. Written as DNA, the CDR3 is TGTGCCAGCAGCTTAGTGTACGGACCCAGCCCCACCGGGGAGCTGTTTTTT. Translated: CASSLVYGPSPTGELFF.

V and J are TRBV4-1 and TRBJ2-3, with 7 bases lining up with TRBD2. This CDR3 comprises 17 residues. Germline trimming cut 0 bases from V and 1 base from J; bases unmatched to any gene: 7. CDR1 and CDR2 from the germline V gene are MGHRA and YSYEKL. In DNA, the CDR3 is TGCGCCAGCAGCCAAGAGACTAGCAGTACGGGCACAGATACGCAGTATTTT. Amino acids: CASSQETSSTGTDTQYF.

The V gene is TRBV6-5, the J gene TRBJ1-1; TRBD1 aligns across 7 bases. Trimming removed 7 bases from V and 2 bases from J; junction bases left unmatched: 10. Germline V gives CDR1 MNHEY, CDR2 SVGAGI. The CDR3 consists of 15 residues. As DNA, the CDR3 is TGTGCCAGCAAGGCCACATACAGGGGTAACACTGAAGCTTTCTTT. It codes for CASKATYRGNTEAFF.